This T cell receptor beta chain was sequenced in a study of cytotoxic CD8 clonotypes in ibrutinib-treated CLL. Background on the study: Among patients, around 25 responded partially and 2 completely; around 15 then stayed remitted and around 12 progressed after median about six years. Among the samples, the mean was 255,043 productive templates and roughly 96,000 productive rearrangements. Findings and caveats of the study: Patients had baseline clonality above age-matched healthy donors, and this clonality moved with circulating CD8+ T-cell counts.

Clones were sequenced by immunoSEQ multiplex PCR, and TCRdb holds only the in-frame ones, with some missing. The data contain about 140,000 clones, around 84% of them singletons. Germline CDR1 reads LNHDA; CDR2 reads SQIVND (reference sequence). V gave up 7 bases and J gave up 2 bases, with 11 bases separating them. This CDR3 is built from 14 residues. This clone occurred once. Its specificity is unknown. The chain is built from TRBV19 and TRBJ2-2; perhaps TRBD2 as D (5 bases). The source material was PBMCs, sampled after 36 months of ibrutinib treatment. The source of this sequence is a human donor with chronic lymphocytic leukemia. CDR3 loop: CASKTTTNTGELFF. The CDR3 DNA follows: TGTGCCAGTAAGACTACTACAAACACCGGGGAGCTGTTTTTT. Variable domain in full (rest from reference TRBV19 and TRBJ2-2): DGGITQSPKYLFRKEGQNVTLSCEQNLNHDAMYWYRQDPGQGLRLIYYSQIVNDFQKGDIAEGYSVSREKKESFPLTVTSAQKNPTAFYLCASKTTTNTGELFFGEGSRLTVL.